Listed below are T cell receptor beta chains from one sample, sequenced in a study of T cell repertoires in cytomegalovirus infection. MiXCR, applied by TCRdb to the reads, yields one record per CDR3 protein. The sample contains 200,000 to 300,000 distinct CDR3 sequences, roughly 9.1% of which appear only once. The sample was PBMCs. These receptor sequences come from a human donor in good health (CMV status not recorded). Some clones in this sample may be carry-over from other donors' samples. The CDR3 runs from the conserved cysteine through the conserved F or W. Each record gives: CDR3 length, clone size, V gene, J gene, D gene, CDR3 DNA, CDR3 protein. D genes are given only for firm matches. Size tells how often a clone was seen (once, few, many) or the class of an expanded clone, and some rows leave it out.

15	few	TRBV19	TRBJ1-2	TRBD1	TGTGCCAGTAGTATGAGCAGGGGGTTGAACTATGGCTACACCTTC	CASSMSRGLNYGYTF
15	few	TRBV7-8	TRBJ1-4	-	TGTGCCAGCAGCCGCGGCGGCATTCTCGGGGAAAAACTGTTTTTT	CASSRGGILGEKLFF
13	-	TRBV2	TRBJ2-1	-	TGTGCCAGCCGGGACTTTACCTACAATGAGCAGTTCTTC	CASRDFTYNEQFF
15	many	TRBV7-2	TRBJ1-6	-	TGTGCCAGCAGTCGGACAGTCTCCTATAATTCACCCCCCCACTTT	CASSRTVSYNSPPHF
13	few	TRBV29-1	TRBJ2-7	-	TGCAGCGCCCGAACCGGGGGTAGGGGGGAGCAGTACTTC	CSARTGGRGEQYF
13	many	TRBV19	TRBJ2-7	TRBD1	TGTGCCAGCGGACAGGGGAAACCCTACGAGCAGTACTTC	CASGQGKPYEQYF
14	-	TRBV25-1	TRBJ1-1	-	TGTGCCAGCAGTGACGGACATGTGGTTACTGAAGCTTTCTTT	CASSDGHVVTEAFF
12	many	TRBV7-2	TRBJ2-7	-	TGTGCCAGCAGCCTCCCCGCTCGGGAGCAGTACTTC	CASSLPAREQYF
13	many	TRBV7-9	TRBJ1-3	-	TGTGCCAGCAGCTTGGCTGTTGGAAACACCATATATTTT	CASSLAVGNTIYF
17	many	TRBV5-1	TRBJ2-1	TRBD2	TGCGCCAGCACTGAGGGGCAGACTAGCGGGTCTTACAATGAGCAGTTCTTC	CASTEGQTSGSYNEQFF
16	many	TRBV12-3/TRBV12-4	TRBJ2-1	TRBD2	TGTGCCAGCAACCCCCTGCCGGGAGGACTATACAATGAGCAGTTCTTC	CASNPLPGGLYNEQFF
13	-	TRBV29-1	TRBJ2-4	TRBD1	TGCAGCGCTTCCGGGACAGATAGAAACATTCAGTACTTC	CSASGTDRNIQYF
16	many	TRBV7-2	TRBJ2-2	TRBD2	TGTGCCAGCAGCTTAATTAGCGGGAGTGGAACCGGGGAGCTGTTTTTT	CASSLISGSGTGELFF
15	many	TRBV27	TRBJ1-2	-	TGTGCCAGCAGTCCAGAGCTAGCGGGGGCTGGTGGCTACACCTTC	CASSPELAGAGGYTF
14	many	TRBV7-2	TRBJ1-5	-	TGTGCCAGCAGCCCCCTAGGAGGACGGACAGCCCAGCATTTT	CASSPLGGRTAQHF
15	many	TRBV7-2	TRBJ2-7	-	TGTGCCAGCAGTCCCGCGAGGCAGCTATCCTACGAGCAGTACTTC	CASSPARQLSYEQYF
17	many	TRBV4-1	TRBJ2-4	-	TGCGCCAGCAGCCCCGCATCGCTTGAGCTAGCCAAAAACATTCAGTACTTC	CASSPASLELAKNIQYF
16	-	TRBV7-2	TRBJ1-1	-	TGTGCCAGCAGCTTATTAGTGGGGGCGGCTGACACTGAAGCTTTCTTT	CASSLLVGAADTEAFF
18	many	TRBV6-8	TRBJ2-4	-	TGTGCCAGCAGAGAACCCAGCCTTGGCCCGTTAGCCAAAAACATTCAGTACTTC	CASREPSLGPLAKNIQYF
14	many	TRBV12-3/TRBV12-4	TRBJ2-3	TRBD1	TGTGCCAGCAGTTGGACAGGGAGGACAGATACGCAGTATTTT	CASSWTGRTDTQYF
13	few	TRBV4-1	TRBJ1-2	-	TGCGCCAGCAGCTACGATCGAAACTATGGCTACACCTTC	CASSYDRNYGYTF
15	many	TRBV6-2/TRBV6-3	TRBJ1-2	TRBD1	TGTGCCAGCAGTTACACCGGACAGGGAGGCTATGGCTACACCTTC	CASSYTGQGGYGYTF
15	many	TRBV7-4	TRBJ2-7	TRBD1	TGTGCCAGCAGCCAAGAGGGACAGGGGTATTACGAGCAGTACTTC	CASSQEGQGYYEQYF
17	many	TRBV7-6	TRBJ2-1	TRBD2	TGTGCCAGCAGCTTAAGCGGGGGGGTCTCTAGCTACAATGAGCAGTTCTTC	CASSLSGGVSSYNEQFF
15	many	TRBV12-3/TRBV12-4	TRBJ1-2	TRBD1	TGTGCCAGCACCACAGACAGGGGGCGGAGCTATGGCTACACCTTC	CASTTDRGRSYGYTF
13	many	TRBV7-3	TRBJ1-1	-	TGTGCCAGCAGCGGGACGGTGAACACTGAAGCTTTCTTT	CASSGTVNTEAFF
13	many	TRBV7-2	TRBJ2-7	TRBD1	TGTGCCAGCAGACAGACAGGGTCCTACGAGCAGTACTTC	CASRQTGSYEQYF
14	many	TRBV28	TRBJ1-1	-	TGTGCCAGCAGTTTATCGGGGTCCCACACTGAAGCTTTCTTT	CASSLSGSHTEAFF
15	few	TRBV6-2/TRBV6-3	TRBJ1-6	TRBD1	TGTGCCAGCAGTTTTTCGACAGGGGCAGGATCACCCCTCCACTTT	CASSFSTGAGSPLHF
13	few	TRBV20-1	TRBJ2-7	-	TGCAGTGCTAGAAGCCCGGGGTCCTGGGAGCAGTACTTC	CSARSPGSWEQYF
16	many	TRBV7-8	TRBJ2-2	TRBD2	TGTGCCAGCAGCTCGGTCCCGGGACTAGTCACCGGGGAGCTGTTTTTT	CASSSVPGLVTGELFF
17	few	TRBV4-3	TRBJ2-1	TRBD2	TGCGCCAGCAGCCGAGATAGGATGGGACTAGTTAGCAATGAGCAGTTCTTC	CASSRDRMGLVSNEQFF
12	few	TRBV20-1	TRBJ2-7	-	TGCAGTGCTAGTAGGGGTCCCGGCGAGCAGTACTTC	CSASRGPGEQYF
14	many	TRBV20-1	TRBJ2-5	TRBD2	TGCAGTGCTGGGGCTAGCGGGGAATCGGGGACCCAGTACTTC	CSAGASGESGTQYF
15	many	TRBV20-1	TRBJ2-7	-	TGCAGTGCTAGAGATTTAGCCCCCGGGTCCTACGAGCAGTACTTC	CSARDLAPGSYEQYF
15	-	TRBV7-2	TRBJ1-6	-	TGTGCCAGCAGCTCCCGGGCCTATGGAAATTCACCCCTCCACTTT	CASSSRAYGNSPLHF
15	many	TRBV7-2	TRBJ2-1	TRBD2	TGTGCCAGCAGCTTAGCACTAGCGGGACCCAATGAGCAGTTCTTC	CASSLALAGPNEQFF
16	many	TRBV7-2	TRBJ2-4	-	TGTGCCAGCAGCTCCCGAGGGGGGGCGGCCAAAAACATTCAGTACTTC	CASSSRGGAAKNIQYF
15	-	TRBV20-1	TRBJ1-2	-	TGCAGTGCTGGGGATACAGGGAAAAGAAACTATGGCTACACCTTC	CSAGDTGKRNYGYTF
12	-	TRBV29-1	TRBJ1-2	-	TGCAGCGTCCCCTCCGGGGGGCGAGGCTACACCTTC	CSVPSGGRGYTF
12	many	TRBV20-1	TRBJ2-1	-	TGCAGTGCGCGAGGGACCTACAATGAGCAGTTCTTC	CSARGTYNEQFF
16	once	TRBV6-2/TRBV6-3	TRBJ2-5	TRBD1	TGTGCCAGCAGTTATGACAGGGACCAGCTCAGAGAGACCCAGTACTTC	CASSYDRDQLRETQYF
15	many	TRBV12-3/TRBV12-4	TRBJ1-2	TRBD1	TGTGCCAGCAGTTTTGCGACAGGGGGAATCTATGGCTACACCTTC	CASSFATGGIYGYTF
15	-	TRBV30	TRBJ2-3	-	TGTGCCTGGAGTGGATTAGCGGAAGGGGCAGATACGCAGTATTTT	CAWSGLAEGADTQYF
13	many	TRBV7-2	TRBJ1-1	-	TGTGCCAGCAGCTCTCAAGGACCCACTGAAGCTTTCTTT	CASSSQGPTEAFF
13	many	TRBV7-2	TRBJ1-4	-	TGTGCCAGCAGCACTAAAGGGACTAACAAACTGTTTTTT	CASSTKGTNKLFF
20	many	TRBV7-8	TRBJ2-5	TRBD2	TGTGCCAGCAGCTTTTTTCAGAGTCGACTAGCGGGGAAGCCCCAAGAGACCCAGTACTTC	CASSFFQSRLAGKPQETQYF
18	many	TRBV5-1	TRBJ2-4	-	TGCGCCAGCAGCCAGGGGGGGAGTACTAGCCTAGTGGGGGACATTCAGTACTTC	CASSQGGSTSLVGDIQYF
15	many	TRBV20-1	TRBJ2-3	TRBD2	TGCAGTGCTAGACGCGAGCGGGGAAGCACAGATACGCAGTATTTT	CSARRERGSTDTQYF
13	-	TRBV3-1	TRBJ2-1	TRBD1	TGTGCCAGCGGCAGGACAGGGGACAATGAGCAGTTCTTC	CASGRTGDNEQFF
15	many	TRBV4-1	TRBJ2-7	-	TGCGCCAGCAGCCCGGGCTGGGTGAAAACTTACGAGCAGTACTTC	CASSPGWVKTYEQYF
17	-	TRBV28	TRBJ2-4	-	TGTGCCAGCAGTTTAGGATTCCGGGGGCAGGGCAAAAACATTCAGTACTTC	CASSLGFRGQGKNIQYF
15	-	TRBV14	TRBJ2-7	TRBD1	TGTGCCAGCAGCAAAACAGGGGGCGCTTCCGGCGAGCAGTACTTC	CASSKTGGASGEQYF
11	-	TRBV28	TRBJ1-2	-	TGTGCCAGCAGTTCTACCTATGGCTACACCTTC	CASSSTYGYTF
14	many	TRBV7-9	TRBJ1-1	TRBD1	TGTGCCAGCAGCGTTACAGGGGGGAACACTGAAGCTTTCTTT	CASSVTGGNTEAFF